The 7 T cell receptor beta chains below were found in one sample sequenced in a study of T cells after yellow fever vaccination. Each CDR3 protein gets one entry after TCRdb re-called the 5' RACE reads with MiXCR. This repertoire shows about 27,000 distinct CDR3 sequences, 4.5% found once; its top ten account for roughly two fifths. The sequenced sample was PBMCs, either bulk or a sorted T-cell subset (CD4+, CD8+, memory, or dextramer-sorted; not recorded which), obtained on the day of the yellow fever booster vaccination. The receptors come from a young man who received the YFV17D yellow fever vaccine.

This clonotype occurred many times. The chain couples TRBV7-2 to TRBJ2-5; D possibly uses TRBD1 or TRBD2 (7 bases each). The CDR3 runs 13 residues. Trimming shortened V by 5 bases and J by 4 bases, and 11 bases separated the two germline ends. Germline V gene lookup returns CDR1 SGHTA and CDR2 FQGNSA. In DNA form, the CDR3 reads TGTGCCAGCAGCCCAGGGGGGGTAGAGACCCAGTACTTC. Translated: CASSPGGVETQYF.

This clonotype has a count of ten or more. The V and J genes are TRBV12-3 or TRBV12-4 and TRBJ1-5; D gene ambiguous. V lost 0 bases to trimming and J lost 3 bases, with 9 bases between them. This CDR3 spans 15 amino acids. In DNA, the CDR3 is TGTGCCAGCAGTTTAGCTGGGCCGAACAATCAGCCCCAGCATTTT. Translating it yields CASSLAGPNNQPQHF.

This clonotype turned up a few times. This chain connects TRBV6-4 to TRBJ2-7; either TRBD1 or TRBD2 may fit D (5 bases each). This CDR3 comprises 14 residues. Trimming took off 8 bases at V and 5 bases at J, with 19 bases between the two ends. In germline, CDR1 is MRHNA, CDR2 SNTAGT. CDR3 region: CASPTRERKDEQYV. The CDR3 nucleotides read TGTGCCAGCCCGACCAGGGAGAGAAAGGACGAGCAGTACGTC.

At least ten counts were recorded for this clonotype. The chain combines TRBV4-1 with TRBJ2-1; D unclear. The V gene lost 4 bases and the J gene lost 5 bases, with 12 bases spanning the gap. Germline values: CDR1 MGHRA, CDR2 YSYEKL. The CDR3 has 14 residues. CDR3 nucleotide sequence: TGCGCCAGCAGCCCACGCCGGACCGACAATGAGCAGTTCTTC. Translated, it gives CASSPRRTDNEQFF.

The chain recombines TRBV20-1 with TRBJ2-3; TRBD2 aligns across 9 bases. Unmatched junction bases numbered 5, after V lost 2 bases and J lost 2 bases. The CDR3 loop spans 15 amino acids. Germline loops: CDR1 DFQATT, CDR2 SNEGSKA (reference sequence). Written as DNA, the CDR3 is TGCAGTGCTAGAACGGCTAGCGGGGCCACAGATACGCAGTATTTT. It yields the protein CSARTASGATDTQYF.

V and J are TRBV19 and TRBJ2-4; the D call may be TRBD1 or TRBD2 (7 bases each). This CDR3 is built from 14 residues. V dropped 5 bases and J dropped 5 bases, with 13 bases sitting between them. Germline CDR1 is LNHDA and CDR2 is SQIVND (reference sequence). In DNA, the CDR3 is TGTGCCAGTAGTCCCGGGGGGACAGAAAACATTCAGTACTTC. It specifies CASSPGGTENIQYF. The complete variable domain, with remaining parts taken from reference TRBV19 and TRBJ2-4, reads DGGITQSPKYLFRKEGQNVTLSCEQNLNHDAMYWYRQDPGQGLRLIYYSQIVNDFQKGDIAEGYSVSREKKESFPLTVTSAQKNPTAFYLCASSPGGTENIQYFGAGTRLSVL.

This clonotype has at least ten counts. The chain combines TRBV5-1 with TRBJ1-2, with D perhaps TRBD1 (5 bases). This CDR3 comprises 14 residues. V was clipped by 0 bases and J by 2 bases, with 8 bases between them. The germline V gene encodes CDR1 SGHRS and CDR2 YFSETQ. CDR3 in DNA: TGCGCCAGCAGCTTGGGACAGCAAAACTATGGCTACACCTTC. It is translated as CASSLGQQNYGYTF.